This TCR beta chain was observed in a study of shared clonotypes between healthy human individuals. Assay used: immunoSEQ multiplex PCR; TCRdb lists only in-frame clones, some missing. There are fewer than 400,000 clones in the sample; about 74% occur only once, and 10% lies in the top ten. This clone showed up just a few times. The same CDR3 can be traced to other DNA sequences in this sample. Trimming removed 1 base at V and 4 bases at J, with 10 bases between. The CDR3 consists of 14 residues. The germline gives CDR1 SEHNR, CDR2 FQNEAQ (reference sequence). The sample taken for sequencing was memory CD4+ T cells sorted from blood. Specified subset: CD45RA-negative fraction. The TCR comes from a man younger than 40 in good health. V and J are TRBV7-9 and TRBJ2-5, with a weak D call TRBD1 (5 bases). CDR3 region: CASSLGGFPETQYF. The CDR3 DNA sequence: TGTGCCAGCAGCTTAGGGGGCTTCCCAGAGACCCAGTACTTC. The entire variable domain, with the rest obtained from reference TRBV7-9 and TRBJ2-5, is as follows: DTGVSQNPRHKITKRGQNVTFRCDPISEHNRLYWYRQTLGQGPEFLTYFQNEAQLEKSRLLSDRFSAERPKGSFSTLEIQRTEQGDSAMYLCASSLGGFPETQYFGPGTRLLVL.